A few counts support the clone carrying this T cell receptor (delta chain). The antigen is unknown. V dropped 8 bases and J dropped 1 base, with 26 bases sitting between them. Germline V gene lookup returns CDR1 TSWWSYY and CDR2 QGS. The CDR3 runs to 18 residues. Alphabeta T cells were depleted, then CD3+ Vdelta1+ Vdelta2- thymocytes were FACS-sorted. Sorted Vdelta1+ thymocytes were about 97% to 99.6% pure. The entry originates in a study of Vδ1+ human thymocytes. Study results and limitations: Highly polyclonal TRG and TRD repertoires with Gaussian CDR3 length distributions appeared in thymus. Approximately 20% of thymic delta-chain sequences were Vdelta2, with few Vdelta3, unlike blood Vdelta1+ controls. Donors shared many TRG clonotypes but few TRD clonotypes.

The template was reverse-transcribed extracted RNA. The CDR3 regions were amplified by multiplex PCR from V-gene primers to a constant-region primer. TCRdb reprocessed the multiplex PCR reads using CATT. The sample includes about 58,000 delta-chain clones, roughly 16% of them seen just once. J is TRDJ1 and V is TRDV1; D could derive from TRDD2 or TRDD3 (5 bases each). The sample comprised Vdelta1+ gamma-delta thymocytes from the thymus. Documented subset: FACS-sorted CD3+ TCRalphabeta- TCRVdelta1+ TCRVdelta2- thymocytes. This receptor was identified in a girl under three years old who had congenital heart surgery. The CDR3 DNA reads as TGTGCTCTTTCTTCCCAAATCCGGCGGGCTTGGGGCACCGATAAACTCATCTTT. Its translation is CALSSQIRRAWGTDKLIF.